The 20 T cell receptor beta chains below were found in one sample sequenced in a study of T cell responses to AZD1222 COVID-19 vaccine. Sequencing was performed with immunoSEQ multiplex PCR; in TCRdb, only in-frame clones are kept and a portion is missing. The profile shows more than 150,000 clones, around 92% of them singletons. The sequencing here drew on peripheral blood, taken on day 0 of AZD1222 vaccination. These receptor sequences come from an adult in good health.

The J gene is TRBJ2-7, the V gene TRBV4-2, with D perhaps TRBD1 or TRBD2 (5 bases each). Germline CDR1 reads LGHNA; CDR2 reads YNFKEQ. The CDR3 extends over 16 amino acids. V was pared by 0 bases and J by 3 bases, with 15 bases between. DNA for the CDR3: TGTGCCAGCAGCCAAGATAGAGGGAGAGGGGTCTACGAGCAGTACTTC. Translating it yields CASSQDRGRGVYEQYF.

This chain uses TRBV27 with TRBJ1-2, with D hard to call. The germline V gene encodes CDR1 MNHEY and CDR2 SMNVEV (reference sequence). The CDR3 covers 14 residues. V lost 5 bases, J lost 3 bases, and 13 bases lay in between. CDR3 DNA: TGTGCCAGCAGTGATTCAATGGTGGACTATGGCTACACCTTC. Amino acids: CASSDSMVDYGYTF.

V is TRBV6-6 and J is TRBJ1-5; D unresolved. Trimming stripped 0 bases from V and 8 bases from J, with 8 bases between. The CDR3 has 13 residues. Germline assignment: CDR1 MNHNY and CDR2 SVGAGI (reference sequence). CDR3 nucleotide sequence: TGTGCCAGCAGTTACTCGAAGGGAGAGCCCCAGCATTTT. Translating gives CASSYSKGEPQHF.

This clone was counted only a few times. The same CDR3 can be traced to other DNA sequences in this sample. CDR3 nucleotide sequence: TGTGCCAGCAGCCTGTCGGGGACTGAAGCTTTCTTT. Its protein is CASSLSGTEAFF. The genes are TRBV7-9 and TRBJ1-1; the D is unclear. The CDR3 has 12 amino acids. The ends were cut back, 5 bases at V and 5 bases at J, with 9 bases in the middle. Germline lookup yields CDR1 SEHNR and CDR2 FQNEAQ (reference sequence). Together with reference TRBV7-9 and TRBJ1-1, the CDR3 gives the full variable domain: DTGVSQNPRHKITKRGQNVTFRCDPISEHNRLYWYRQTLGQGPEFLTYFQNEAQLEKSRLLSDRFSAERPKGSFSTLEIQRTEQGDSAMYLCASSLSGTEAFFGQGTRLTVV.

The chain has TRBV14 and TRBJ2-1; 9 positions agree with TRBD2. This CDR3 region has 16 residues. Losses at the gene ends were 4 bases for V and 10 bases for J; bases not matched to a gene: 14. In germline, CDR1 is SGHDN, CDR2 FVKESK. CDR3 residues: CASSPSTSGVRQEQFF. CDR3 DNA: TGTGCCAGCAGCCCCTCGACTAGCGGTGTACGGCAGGAGCAGTTCTTC.

The chain recombines TRBV27 with TRBJ1-5; 7 nucleotides agree with TRBD1. Germline V CDR1 and CDR2: MNHEY, SMNVEV (reference sequence). Losses at the gene ends were 8 bases for V and 1 base for J; bases not matched to a gene: 5. The CDR3 is made up of 14 amino acids. CDR3 DNA sequence: TGTGCCAGCGCAGGGGGGCCGAGCAATCAGCCCCAGCATTTT. Its protein product is CASAGGPSNQPQHF.

The V call is TRBV3-1 (or the pseudogene TRBV3-2), the J call TRBJ2-2; D ambiguous. This CDR3 spans 13 amino acids. Per the germline V gene, CDR1 is LGHDT and CDR2 is YNNKEL (reference sequence). Trimming shortened V by 2 bases and J by 7 bases, and 8 bases separated the two germline ends. CDR3 DNA sequence: TGTGCCAGCAGCCAATTCAGAAGCGGGGAGCTGTTTTTT. This translates into CASSQFRSGELFF.

This chain joins TRBV2 and TRBJ1-1; weak D call: TRBD1 (6 bases). The CDR3 runs 14 residues. With 6 bases removed from V and 0 bases from J, the gap between germline ends came to 11 bases. CDR1 SNHLY and CDR2 FYNNEI come from the germline V gene. This chain's CDR3 is CASRQGHLNTEAFF. Here the CDR3 DNA reads TGTGCCAGCAGACAGGGACACTTGAACACTGAAGCTTTCTTT.

The rearrangement joins TRBV10-1 to TRBJ2-7; D not resolved. The CDR3 runs 13 residues. The germline V gene encodes CDR1 WNHNN and CDR2 SYGVQD (reference sequence). V dropped 5 bases and J dropped 5 bases, with 13 bases sitting between them. The DNA of the CDR3 is TGCGCCAGCAGTCTTGGTCGGCTCAACGAGCAGTACTTC. Amino acids: CASSLGRLNEQYF.

This chain uses TRBV5-6 with TRBJ1-2; 8 nucleotides line up with TRBD1. V lost 4 bases and J lost 0; bases outside the gene matches: 5. The CDR3 length is 15 residues. Germline V gene sequence: CDR1 SGHDT, CDR2 YYEEEE. The DNA of the CDR3 is TGTGCCAGCAGCAGACAGGGGAGCTCTAACTATGGCTACACCTTC. Translation: CASSRQGSSNYGYTF.

The count of this clone is one. The chain carries TRBV19 and TRBJ1-5, with no clear D. Germline V gene data show CDR1 as LNHDA and CDR2 as SQIVND (reference sequence). The CDR3 length is 13 residues. V was shortened by 2 bases and J by 4 bases, with 6 bases between the two germline ends. The CDR3 region has the DNA TGTGCCAGTAGTATAACTCGGAATCAGCCCCAGCATTTT. This codes for CASSITRNQPQHF.

The chain joins TRBV5-5 to TRBJ1-1; 7 bases are shared with TRBD1. Germline V gives CDR1 SGHKS, CDR2 YYEKEE (reference sequence). The length of the CDR3 is 13 residues. The junction had 5 bases not matched to a gene; V was cut back by 4 bases and J by 5 bases. The CDR3 spells CASSLTGETEAFF. CDR3 sequence (DNA): TGTGCCAGCAGCCTAACAGGGGAAACTGAAGCTTTCTTT.

This clone was observed once. V and J are TRBV2 and TRBJ1-1; 10 bases are shared with TRBD1. The CDR3 contains 16 residues. Germline lookup yields CDR1 SNHLY and CDR2 FYNNEI. V was pared by 5 bases and J by 3 bases, with 9 bases of the junction left unmatched. The CDR3 loop reads CASSSPRDRGYTEAFF. The CDR3, as DNA: TGTGCCAGCAGTTCACCCCGGGACAGGGGTTACACTGAAGCTTTCTTT.

The rearrangement uses TRBV27 and TRBJ1-6; the D is unclear. Trimming left V 5 bases short and J 0 bases short, with 2 bases between. The CDR3 has 13 residues. Germline assignment: CDR1 MNHEY and CDR2 SMNVEV (reference sequence). This CDR3 reads CASSASYNSPLHF. The CDR3 nucleotides read TGTGCCAGCAGTGCCTCCTATAATTCACCCCTCCACTTT.

The V and J genes are TRBV5-4 and TRBJ2-7; tentatively, D is TRBD1 or TRBD2 (5 bases each). The CDR3 runs to 15 residues. Germline V lookup: CDR1 SGHNT, CDR2 YYREEE (reference sequence). Trimming removed 3 bases from V and 2 bases from J, with 15 bases in between. The CDR3, as DNA: TGTGCCAGCAGCTGGGGGTCGGGGCCGACCTACGAGCAGTACGTC. Amino acids: CASSWGSGPTYEQYV.

The J gene is TRBJ1-1, the V gene TRBV6-5; TRBD1 is a possible D gene (6 bases). This CDR3 has 15 residues. The germline V gene has CDR1 MNHEY and CDR2 SVGAGI. Trimming removed 3 bases at V and 0 bases at J, with 11 bases between. CDR3 protein: CASSYGQRLNTEAFF. Here the CDR3 DNA reads TGTGCCAGCAGTTATGGACAGCGATTGAACACTGAAGCTTTCTTT.

This chain uses TRBV12-3 or TRBV12-4 with TRBJ1-1; D not certain. The CDR3 consists of 13 residues. V lost 3 bases, J lost 4 bases, and 9 bases lay in between. The CDR3 DNA reads as TGTGCCAGCAGTTTCGAGCTCTCCACTGAAGCTTTCTTT. Encoded protein: CASSFELSTEAFF.

The J gene is TRBJ1-5, the V gene TRBV9; no clear D. This CDR3 is 15 amino acids long. Germline CDR1 reads SGDLS; CDR2 reads YYNGEE. V shed 7 bases and J shed 3 bases, with 17 bases lying between them. DNA for the CDR3: TGTGCCAGCGGCCTTGGTGGCAGCCCCAATCAGCCCCAGCATTTT. Protein: CASGLGGSPNQPQHF.

As to this clone: At the DNA level, this CDR3 is encoded by other sequences in the same sample as well. This chain links TRBV12-3 or TRBV12-4 with TRBJ1-2; no definite D call. V lost 3 bases and J lost 4, with 6 bases in between. This CDR3 region has 12 residues. The DNA of the CDR3 is TGTGCCAGCAGTTTCCCCCGCTATGGCTACACCTTC. This codes for CASSFPRYGYTF.

This chain connects TRBV18 to TRBJ1-3; D remains unclear. The CDR3 loop spans 16 amino acids. The V end was cut by 7 bases, the J end by 2 bases, with 18 bases between. Germline V gene data show CDR1 as KGHSH and CDR2 as LQKENI. This chain's CDR3 is CASCSSGPTTGNTIYF. DNA for the CDR3: TGTGCCAGCTGTTCCTCAGGACCGACGACTGGAAACACCATATATTTT.